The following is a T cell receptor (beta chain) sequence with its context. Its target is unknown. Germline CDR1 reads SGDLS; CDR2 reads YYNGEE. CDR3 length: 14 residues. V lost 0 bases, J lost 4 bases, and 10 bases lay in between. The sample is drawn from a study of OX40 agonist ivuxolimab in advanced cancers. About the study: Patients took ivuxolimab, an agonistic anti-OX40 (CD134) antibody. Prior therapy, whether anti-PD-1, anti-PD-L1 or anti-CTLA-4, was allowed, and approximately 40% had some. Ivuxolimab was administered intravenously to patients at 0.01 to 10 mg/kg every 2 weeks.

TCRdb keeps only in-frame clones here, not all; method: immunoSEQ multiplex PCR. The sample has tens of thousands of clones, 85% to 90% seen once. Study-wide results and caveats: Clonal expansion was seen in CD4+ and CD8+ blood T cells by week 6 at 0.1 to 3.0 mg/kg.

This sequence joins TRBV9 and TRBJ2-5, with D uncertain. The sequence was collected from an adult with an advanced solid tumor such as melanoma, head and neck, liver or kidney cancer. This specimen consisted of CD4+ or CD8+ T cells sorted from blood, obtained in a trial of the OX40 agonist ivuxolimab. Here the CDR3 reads CASSVGLNRETQYF. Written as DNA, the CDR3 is TGTGCCAGCAGCGTAGGGCTAAACCGAGAGACCCAGTACTTC.